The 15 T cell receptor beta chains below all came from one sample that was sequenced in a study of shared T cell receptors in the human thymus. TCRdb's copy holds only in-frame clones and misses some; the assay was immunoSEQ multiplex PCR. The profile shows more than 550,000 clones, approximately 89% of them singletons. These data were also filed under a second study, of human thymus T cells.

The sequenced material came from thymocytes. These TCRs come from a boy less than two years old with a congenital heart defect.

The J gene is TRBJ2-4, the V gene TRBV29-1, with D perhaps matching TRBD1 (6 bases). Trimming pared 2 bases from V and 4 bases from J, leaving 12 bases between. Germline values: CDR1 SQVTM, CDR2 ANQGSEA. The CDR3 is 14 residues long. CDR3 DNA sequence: TGCAGCGTTGAAAGGGACACGGAAAAAAACATTCAGTACTTC. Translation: CSVERDTEKNIQYF. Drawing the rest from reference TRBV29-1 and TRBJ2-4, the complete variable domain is SAVISQKPSRDICQRGTSLTIQCQVDSQVTMMFWYRQQPGQSLTLIATANQGSEATYESGFVIDKFPISRPNLTFSTLTVSNMSPEDSSIYLCSVERDTEKNIQYFGAGTRLSVL.

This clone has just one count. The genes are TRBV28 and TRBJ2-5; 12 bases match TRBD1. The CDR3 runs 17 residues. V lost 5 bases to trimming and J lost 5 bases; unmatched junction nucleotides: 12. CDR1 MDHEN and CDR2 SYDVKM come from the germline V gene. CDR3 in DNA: TGTGCCAGCAGTCAACAACCGGGACAGGGGGCATTGGAGACCCAGTACTTC. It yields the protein CASSQQPGQGALETQYF.

CDR3 DNA sequence: TGTGCCAGCAGCCCATCCCAACGGTCCTACGAGCAGTACTTC. Translating it yields CASSPSQRSYEQYF. This chain links TRBV13 with TRBJ2-7; D is undetermined. With 5 bases removed from V and 1 base from J, the gap between germline ends came to 12 bases. The CDR3 is 14 residues long. The germline gives CDR1 PRHDT, CDR2 FYEKMQ (reference sequence).

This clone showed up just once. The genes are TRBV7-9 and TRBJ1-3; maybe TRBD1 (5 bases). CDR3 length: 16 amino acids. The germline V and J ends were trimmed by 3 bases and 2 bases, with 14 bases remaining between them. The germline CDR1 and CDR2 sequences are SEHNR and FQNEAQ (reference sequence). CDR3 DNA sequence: TGTGCCAGCAGCTTTCAGGGAAATACCGCTGGAAACACCATATATTTT. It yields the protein CASSFQGNTAGNTIYF.

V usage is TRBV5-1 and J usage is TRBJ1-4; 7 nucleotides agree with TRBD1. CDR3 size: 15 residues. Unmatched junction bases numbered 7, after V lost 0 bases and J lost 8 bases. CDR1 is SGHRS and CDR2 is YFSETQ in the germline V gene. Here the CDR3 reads CASSLGGQGVEKLFF. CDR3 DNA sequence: TGCGCCAGCAGCTTGGGCGGCCAGGGGGTAGAAAAACTGTTTTTT.

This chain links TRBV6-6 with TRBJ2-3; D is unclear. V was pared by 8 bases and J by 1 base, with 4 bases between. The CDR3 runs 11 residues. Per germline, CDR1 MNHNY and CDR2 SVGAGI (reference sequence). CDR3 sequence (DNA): TGTGCCAGCGGAGGCACAGATACGCAGTATTTT. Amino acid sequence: CASGGTDTQYF.

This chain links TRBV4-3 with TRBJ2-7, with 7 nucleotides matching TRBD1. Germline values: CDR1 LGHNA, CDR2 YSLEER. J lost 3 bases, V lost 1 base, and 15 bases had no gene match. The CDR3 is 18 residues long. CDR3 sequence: CASSQVGILKGAGYEQYF. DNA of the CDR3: TGCGCCAGCAGCCAAGTAGGGATTCTAAAGGGGGCGGGCTACGAGCAGTACTTC.

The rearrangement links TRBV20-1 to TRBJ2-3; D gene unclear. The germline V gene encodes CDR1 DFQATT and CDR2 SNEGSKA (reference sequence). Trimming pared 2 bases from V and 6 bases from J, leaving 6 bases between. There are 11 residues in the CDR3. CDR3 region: CSARSVDTQYF. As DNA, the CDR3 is TGCAGTGCTAGATCGGTTGATACGCAGTATTTT.

The CDR3 region is CASSILAPLAEQYF. The CDR3 region has the DNA TGTGCCAGTAGTATTCTAGCCCCATTAGCTGAGCAGTACTTC. The gene calls are TRBV19 and TRBJ2-7; D is possibly TRBD2 (5 bases). Germline CDR1 reads LNHDA; CDR2 reads SQIVND (reference sequence). The CDR3 extends over 14 amino acids. The V gene lost 3 bases and the J gene lost 7 bases, with 16 bases spanning the gap. Full variable domain (rest looked up from reference TRBV19 and TRBJ2-7): DGGITQSPKYLFRKEGQNVTLSCEQNLNHDAMYWYRQDPGQGLRLIYYSQIVNDFQKGDIAEGYSVSREKKESFPLTVTSAQKNPTAFYLCASSILAPLAEQYFGPGTRLTVT.

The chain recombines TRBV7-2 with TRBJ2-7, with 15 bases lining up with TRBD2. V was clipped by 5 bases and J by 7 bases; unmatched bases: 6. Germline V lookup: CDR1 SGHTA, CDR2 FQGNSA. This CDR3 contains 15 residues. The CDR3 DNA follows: TGTGCCAGCAGCCCAGGACTAGCGGGAGGGTCAGAGCAGTACTTC. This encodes CASSPGLAGGSEQYF. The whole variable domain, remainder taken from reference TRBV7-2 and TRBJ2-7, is GAGVSQSPSNKVTEKGKDVELRCDPISGHTALYWYRQSLGQGLEFLIYFQGNSAPDKSGLPSDRFSAERTGGSVSTLTIQRTQQEDSAVYLCASSPGLAGGSEQYFGPGTRLTVT.

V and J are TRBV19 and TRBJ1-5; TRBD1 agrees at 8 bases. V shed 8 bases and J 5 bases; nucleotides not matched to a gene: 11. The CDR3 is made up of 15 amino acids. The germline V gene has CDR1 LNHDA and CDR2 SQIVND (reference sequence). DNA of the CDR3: TGTGCCAGTCGACCCTCCGGACAGGGCCATCAGCCCCAGCATTTT. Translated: CASRPSGQGHQPQHF. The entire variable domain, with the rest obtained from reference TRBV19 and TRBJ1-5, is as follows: DGGITQSPKYLFRKEGQNVTLSCEQNLNHDAMYWYRQDPGQGLRLIYYSQIVNDFQKGDIAEGYSVSREKKESFPLTVTSAQKNPTAFYLCASRPSGQGHQPQHFGDGTRLSIL.

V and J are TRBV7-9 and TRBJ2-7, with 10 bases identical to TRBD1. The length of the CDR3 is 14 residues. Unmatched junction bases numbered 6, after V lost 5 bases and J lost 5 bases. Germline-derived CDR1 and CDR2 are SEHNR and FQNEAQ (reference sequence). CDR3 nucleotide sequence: TGTGCCAGCAGCCCCCCCGGGACAGGGGACGAGCAGTACTTC. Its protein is CASSPPGTGDEQYF. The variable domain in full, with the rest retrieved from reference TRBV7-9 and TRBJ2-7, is DTGVSQNPRHKITKRGQNVTFRCDPISEHNRLYWYRQTLGQGPEFLTYFQNEAQLEKSRLLSDRFSAERPKGSFSTLEIQRTEQGDSAMYLCASSPPGTGDEQYFGPGTRLTVT.

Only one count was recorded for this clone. CDR3 region: CASSLGVGQGRINEQFF. For the CDR3, the DNA is TGCGCCAGCAGCTTGGGTGTGGGACAGGGAAGGATCAATGAGCAGTTCTTC. The chain joins TRBV5-1 to TRBJ2-1, with 9 bases lining up with TRBD1. The CDR3 loop spans 17 amino acids. V shed 0 bases and J 6 bases; nucleotides not matched to a gene: 10. CDR1 SGHRS and CDR2 YFSETQ come from the germline V gene.

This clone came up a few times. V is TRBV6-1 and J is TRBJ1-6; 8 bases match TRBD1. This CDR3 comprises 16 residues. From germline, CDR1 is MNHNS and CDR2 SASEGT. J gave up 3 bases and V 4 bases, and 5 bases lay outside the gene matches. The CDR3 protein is CASSAAGGFYNSPLHF. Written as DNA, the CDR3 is TGTGCCAGCAGTGCGGCAGGGGGCTTCTATAATTCACCCCTCCACTTT.

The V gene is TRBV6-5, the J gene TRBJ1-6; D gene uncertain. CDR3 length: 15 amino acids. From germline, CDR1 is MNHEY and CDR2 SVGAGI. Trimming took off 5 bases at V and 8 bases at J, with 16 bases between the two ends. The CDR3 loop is CASSPFGGVDSPLHF. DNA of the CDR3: TGTGCCAGCAGTCCTTTCGGAGGAGTAGATTCACCCCTCCACTTT.